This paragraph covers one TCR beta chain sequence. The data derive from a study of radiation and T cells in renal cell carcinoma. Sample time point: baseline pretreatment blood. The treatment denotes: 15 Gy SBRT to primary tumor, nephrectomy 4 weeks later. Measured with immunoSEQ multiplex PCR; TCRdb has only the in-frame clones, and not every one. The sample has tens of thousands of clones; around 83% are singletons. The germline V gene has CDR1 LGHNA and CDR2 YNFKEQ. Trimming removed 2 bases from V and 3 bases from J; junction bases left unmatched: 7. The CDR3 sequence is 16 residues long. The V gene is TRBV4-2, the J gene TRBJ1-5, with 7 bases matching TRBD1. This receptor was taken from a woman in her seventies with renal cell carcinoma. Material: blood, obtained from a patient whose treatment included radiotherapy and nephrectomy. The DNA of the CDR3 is TGTGCCAGCAGCCAAAATACAGGACAGGACAATCAGCCCCAGCATTTT. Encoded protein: CASSQNTGQDNQPQHF.